This is a list of T cell receptor beta chains from one sample in a study of T cell responses to AZD1222 COVID-19 vaccine. Some clones are missing from TCRdb's copy, which holds only in-frame ones; the method was immunoSEQ multiplex PCR. The sample yields more than 110,000 clones, almost 90% seen once. The sequences come from peripheral blood, collected on day 0 of AZD1222 vaccination. The origin of the receptors is an adult in good health. Both conserved end residues are part of each CDR3. Each record gives: J gene, clone size, V gene, CDR3 length, D gene, CDR3 protein, CDR3 DNA. A D gene is named only where the DNA matches it firmly. Clone size is given for some rows only: seen once, a few or many times, or a class if the clone is expanded.

>TRBJ2-7|few|TRBV27|15|.
CASSLSSRGQYEQYF
TGTGCCAGCAGTTTATCGTCCCGGGGCCAGTACGAGCAGTACTTC
>TRBJ1-6|.|TRBV10-2|13|.
CASRSLMNSPLHF
TGCGCCAGCCGGAGCCTCATGAATTCACCCCTCCACTTT
>TRBJ1-4|.|TRBV4-3|15|.
CASSQVVQTNEKLFF
TGCGCCAGCAGCCAAGTGGTTCAAACTAATGAAAAACTGTTTTTT
>TRBJ1-1|.|TRBV10-3|14|TRBD1
CATRQGLEVPEAFF
TGTGCCACCAGACAGGGTCTGGAGGTCCCTGAAGCTTTCTTT
>TRBJ1-1|.|TRBV28|17|.
CASSPPGYRGGSTEAFF
TGTGCCAGCAGTCCGCCCGGGTACCGGGGGGGGAGCACTGAAGCTTTCTTT
>TRBJ2-2|.|TRBV4-3|16|.
CASSQELREPTGELFF
TGCGCCAGCAGCCAAGAATTGAGGGAGCCCACCGGGGAGCTGTTTTTT
>TRBJ1-1|.|TRBV28|15|.
CASSLPDRESAEAFF
TGTGCCAGCAGTTTACCTGACAGAGAATCGGCTGAAGCTTTCTTT
>TRBJ1-4|.|TRBV28|14|.
CASTQEARNEKLFF
TGTGCCAGCACCCAGGAGGCACGGAATGAAAAACTGTTTTTT
>TRBJ2-1|.|TRBV12-3/TRBV12-4|12|.
CASSPTRNEQFF
TGTGCCAGCAGCCCGACTAGGAATGAGCAGTTCTTC
>TRBJ1-1|.|TRBV29-1|13|.
CSVLTLMNTEAFF
TGCAGCGTTCTTACACTCATGAACACTGAAGCTTTCTTT
>TRBJ2-5|.|TRBV19|15|TRBD2
CASSASGVEKETQYF
TGTGCCAGTAGTGCTAGCGGGGTGGAAAAAGAGACCCAGTACTTC
>TRBJ2-2|.|TRBV15|16|.
CATVARGAAGTGELFF
TGTGCCACCGTCGCCAGGGGGGCCGCCGGGACCGGGGAGCTGTTTTTT
>TRBJ2-5|.|TRBV19|15|TRBD1
CASSIYSGGEETQYF
TGTGCCAGTAGTATTTATTCAGGGGGCGAAGAGACCCAGTACTTC
>TRBJ1-2|.|TRBV4-3|16|.
CASSQASGDRNYGYTF
TGCGCCAGCAGCCAAGCTTCCGGCGACAGGAACTATGGCTACACCTTC
>TRBJ1-1|.|TRBV6-5|15|TRBD1
CASSYRQGSNTEAFF
TGTGCCAGCAGTTACCGACAGGGGTCGAACACTGAAGCTTTCTTT
>TRBJ1-5|once|TRBV6-2/TRBV6-3|15|TRBD1
CASSYRGPERQPQHF
TGTGCCAGCAGTTACAGGGGGCCGGAAAGACAGCCCCAGCATTTT
>TRBJ2-7|.|TRBV1|15|.
CTSSQDRGARYEQYF
TGCACCAGCAGCCAAGATAGGGGGGCGCGGTACGAGCAGTACTTC
>TRBJ1-1|.|TRBV30|14|TRBD1
CAWIPQGVNTEAFF
TGTGCCTGGATCCCCCAGGGGGTGAACACTGAAGCTTTCTTT